The clone carrying this T cell receptor (beta chain) was seen a handful of times. Its antigen is as yet unknown. As for treatment: roughly 11-day PBMC culture with coronavirus spike peptide pools or control peptides (ViraFEST assay). The medium had half its volume replaced with fresh IL-2 medium on days 3 and 7. Cultured CD4+ T cell DNA was sequenced using the Oncomine TCR Beta short-read assay. TCRdb passed the PCR reads through MiXCR, listing each CDR3 protein once. The profile shows about 14,000 distinct CDR3 sequences, about 50% of them singletons. The data derive from a study of vaccination and CD4 T cells after COVID-19. Study summary: Participants received two doses of either BNT162b2 or mRNA-1273 vaccine. Overlapping spike peptides of SARS-CoV-2, HCoV-NL63, HCoV-OC43 and HCoV-229E were used, and cells were stimulated with them.

Sequenced material: CD4+ T cells from blood, cultured in vitro. The TCR was taken from a human donor who had recovered from COVID-19.

In DNA, the CDR3 is TGTGCCAGCAGCTTAGGCTTGACAGAGAACACTGAAGCTTTCTTT. This gives the protein CASSLGLTENTEAFF. The chain has TRBV7-8 and TRBJ1-1; D perhaps matches TRBD1 (5 bases). V dropped 1 base and J dropped 1 base, with 10 bases sitting between them. CDR1 and CDR2 from the germline V gene are SGHVS and FQNEAQ. This CDR3 is built from 15 residues.